Shown below are 32 T cell receptor beta chains from a single sample sequenced in a study of identical twins (dated by TCRdb to the mid-2010s). Library prep was done by 5' RACE. Sequencing took place on an Illumina HiSeq 2000. TCRdb reprocessed the public reads (quality trimming at Q25 with fastp, clone calling with MiXCR) and kept in-frame beta chains. Each CDR3 protein gets just one entry, which takes the most common genes and DNA from the rows behind it. The sample has 210,000 or so distinct CDR3 sequences on record, approximately 15% of them singletons. The top ten hold 40% of the sample. The sample was also reused in another study, on T cells expressing NK-cell markers.

The sequenced sample consisted of CD8+ T cells sorted from blood. All receptors derive from a woman aged 18-29 years in good health.

This clonotype was recorded many times. The chain joins TRBV10-3 to TRBJ2-1; D possibly matches TRBD1 or TRBD2 (5 bases each). V shed 6 bases and J shed 4 bases, with 13 bases lying between them. CDR1 is ENHRY, CDR2 SYGVKD, per germline. There are 14 residues in the CDR3. CDR3 protein: CAIRTADAYNEQFF. The CDR3 bases are TGTGCCATCAGGACAGCGGACGCATACAATGAGCAGTTCTTC.

The chain uses TRBV3-1 and TRBJ2-2; D is ambiguous. Germline-derived CDR1 and CDR2 are LGHDT and YNNKEL (reference sequence). The CDR3 extends over 15 amino acids. Between the trimmed V and J ends, which lost 3 bases and 4 bases, there was a span of 12 bases. As DNA, the CDR3 is TGTGCCAGCAGCCACCTCGACCGCGTCACCGGGGAGCTGTTTTTT. Protein: CASSHLDRVTGELFF. Filled out from reference TRBV3-1 and TRBJ2-2, the complete variable domain reads DTAVSQTPKYLVTQMGNDKSIKCEQNLGHDTMYWYKQDSKKFLKIMFSYNNKELIINETVPNRFSPKSPDKAHLNLHINSLELGDSAVYFCASSHLDRVTGELFFGEGSRLTVL.

This clonotype came up a few times. CDR3 nucleotide sequence: TGCGCCAGCAGCCAAAATTGGCCAGGGGGCCCAGATACGCAGTATTTT. Protein sequence: CASSQNWPGGPDTQYF. The chain employs TRBV4-3 and TRBJ2-3, with TRBD1 matching 8 bases. The CDR3 sequence is 16 residues long. The junction had 8 bases not matched to a gene; V was cut back by 2 bases and J by 4 bases. Germline V lookup: CDR1 LGHNA, CDR2 YSLEER.

This clonotype was observed a few times. The rearrangement joins TRBV2 to TRBJ2-3; D possibly uses TRBD1 or TRBD2 (5 bases each). Trimming left V 3 bases short and J 4 bases short, with 14 bases between. Germline CDR1 reads SNHLY; CDR2 reads FYNNEI. The CDR3 loop spans 15 amino acids. The CDR3 protein is CASSDFGQGADTQYF. CDR3 sequence (DNA): TGTGCCAGCAGTGACTTCGGGCAGGGAGCAGATACGCAGTATTTT.

The chain links TRBV4-1 to TRBJ2-1; no clear D gene. V lost 4 bases and J lost 0, with 13 bases in between. CDR1 and CDR2 from the germline V gene are MGHRA and YSYEKL. The CDR3 contains 16 residues. This CDR3 is CASSPSPQSSYNEQFF. The CDR3 nucleotides are TGCGCCAGCAGCCCCTCCCCCCAGAGCTCCTACAATGAGCAGTTCTTC.

The chain recombines TRBV9 with TRBJ2-6, with 7 bases identical to TRBD1. This CDR3 has 17 residues. Looked up from germline, CDR1 is SGDLS and CDR2 is YYNGEE. The junction had 5 bases not matched to a gene; V was cut back by 0 bases and J by 2 bases. The CDR3 is CASSVAPTGAGANVLTF. The CDR3 coding sequence is TGTGCCAGCAGCGTAGCCCCCACAGGGGCTGGGGCCAACGTCCTGACTTTC.

This clonotype came up many times. The gene calls are TRBV12-3 or TRBV12-4 and TRBJ2-1; D ambiguous. The CDR3 sequence is 11 residues long. Trimming stripped 3 bases from V and 9 bases from J, with 6 bases between. In nucleotides, the CDR3 is TGTGCCAGCAGTTTCAGTGGTGAGCAGTTCTTC. Protein product: CASSFSGEQFF.

V usage is TRBV27 and J usage is TRBJ1-6; the D is unclear. This CDR3 region has 15 residues. Trimming took 8 bases from V and 3 from J, leaving 14 bases between them. Per the germline V gene, CDR1 is MNHEY and CDR2 is SMNVEV (reference sequence). CDR3 loop: CASGLGRGYNSPLHF. CDR3 bases: TGTGCCAGCGGACTGGGGAGAGGCTATAATTCACCCCTCCACTTT.

The chain is built from TRBV7-9 and TRBJ2-5; D gene unclear. The CDR3 is made up of 14 amino acids. Germline CDR1 and CDR2: SEHNR and FQNEAQ (reference sequence). V was pared by 4 bases and J by 5 bases, with 14 bases between. This chain's CDR3 is CASSSSGPAETQYF. The CDR3 bases are TGTGCCAGCAGCTCGTCCGGCCCCGCGGAGACCCAGTACTTC.

This clonotype was seen more than once but under ten times. The rearrangement links TRBV9 to TRBJ2-7; either TRBD1 or TRBD2 may supply D (5 bases each). This CDR3 has 15 residues. Germline V CDR1 and CDR2: SGDLS, YYNGEE. Trimming pared 0 bases from V and 4 bases from J, leaving 14 bases between. CDR3 loop: CASSVGAVGVYEQYF. CDR3 nucleotides: TGTGCCAGCAGCGTAGGGGCCGTGGGGGTATACGAGCAGTACTTC.

The chain couples TRBV7-9 to TRBJ2-3; 10 bases are a match to TRBD1. The V gene end was trimmed by 5 bases and the J gene end by 15 bases; junction bases not matched to a gene: 20. This CDR3 contains 16 residues. The germline V gene has CDR1 SEHNR and CDR2 FQNEAQ (reference sequence). The CDR3: CASSPEVPGQGPVAYF. CDR3 DNA sequence: TGTGCCAGCAGCCCGGAAGTCCCGGGACAGGGGCCAGTCGCCTATTTT.

This clonotype has just a few counts. V usage is TRBV13 and J usage is TRBJ1-2, with D hard to call. Germline-derived CDR1 and CDR2 are PRHDT and FYEKMQ (reference sequence). V was trimmed by 4 bases and J by 5 bases, leaving 14 bases between them. The CDR3 runs 14 residues. In DNA form, the CDR3 reads TGTGCCAGCAGCTCCGGGGATCCTTGGTATGGCTACACCTTC. The encoded protein is CASSSGDPWYGYTF. Based on the CDR3 plus reference TRBV13 and TRBJ1-2, the full variable domain is AAGVIQSPRHLIKEKRETATLKCYPIPRHDTVYWYQQGPGQDPQFLISFYEKMQSDKGSIPDRFSAQQFSDYHSELNMSSLELGDSALYFCASSSGDPWYGYTFGSGTRLTVV.

The rearrangement joins TRBV20-1 to TRBJ2-7, with 7 nucleotides matching TRBD1. The CDR3 is 13 residues long. Germline CDR1 reads DFQATT; CDR2 reads SNEGSKA (reference sequence). Unmatched junction bases numbered 6, after V lost 0 bases and J lost 7 bases. In nucleotides, the CDR3 is TGCAGTGCTAGAGACTACAGGGGTGGAGAGCAGTACTTC. This sequence encodes CSARDYRGGEQYF.

This clonotype showed up just a few times. The chain links TRBV7-2 to TRBJ2-5, with 7 bases aligning to TRBD2. The CDR3 covers 16 residues. Germline lookup yields CDR1 SGHTA and CDR2 FQGNSA. The V gene end was trimmed by 1 base and the J gene end by 3 bases; junction bases not matched to a gene: 8. CDR3 bases: TGTGCCAGCAGCTTAGGTTTGGGGACTACCGAAGAGACCCAGTACTTC. Translated, it gives CASSLGLGTTEETQYF.

This clonotype has more than one count but fewer than ten. The chain couples TRBV29-1 to TRBJ2-7; 7 bases agree with TRBD1. Losses at the gene ends were 3 bases for V and 3 bases for J; bases not matched to a gene: 8. The germline CDR1 and CDR2 sequences are SQVTM and ANQGSEA. The CDR3 has 14 amino acids. The CDR3 reads CSVDVRGLGYEQYF. The CDR3 DNA follows: TGCAGCGTTGATGTAAGGGGGCTCGGCTACGAGCAGTACTTC.

The J gene is TRBJ1-1, the V gene TRBV10-3, with D perhaps TRBD1 (5 bases). Trimming pared 0 bases from V and 6 bases from J, leaving 26 bases between. Germline-derived CDR1 and CDR2 are ENHRY and SYGVKD. The CDR3 loop spans 19 amino acids. This chain's CDR3 is CAISESRDPTPNQLSEAFF. The CDR3 DNA is TGTGCCATCAGTGAGTCTCGGGACCCAACTCCGAACCAGCTTTCTGAAGCTTTCTTT.

V gene TRBV3-1 combines with J gene TRBJ2-1; unclear D gene. V lost 0 bases to trimming and J lost 2 bases, with 11 bases between them. Germline values: CDR1 LGHDT, CDR2 YNNKEL (reference sequence). There are 16 residues in the CDR3. The chain's CDR3 is CASSQEASSPYNEQFF. In nucleotides, the CDR3 is TGTGCCAGCAGCCAAGAGGCAAGTAGCCCCTACAATGAGCAGTTCTTC.

This clonotype appeared a few times. This chain uses TRBV7-9 with TRBJ2-1, with D maybe TRBD2 (6 bases). Trimming cost V 3 bases and J 10 bases, with 13 bases left between them. The CDR3 has 13 residues. CDR1 and CDR2 (germline): SEHNR, FQNEAQ (reference sequence). CDR3 amino acids: CASSFSLAHEQFF. For the CDR3, the DNA is TGTGCCAGCAGCTTTAGCCTAGCGCACGAGCAGTTCTTC.

The rearrangement links TRBV7-9 to TRBJ1-5; maybe TRBD1 (5 bases). Germline CDR1 and CDR2: SEHNR and FQNEAQ (reference sequence). This CDR3 region has 14 residues. V lost 5 bases to trimming and J lost 0 bases, with 8 bases between them. The CDR3, as DNA: TGTGCCAGCAGCGCGGGGCATAGCAATCAGCCCCAGCATTTT. It translates to CASSAGHSNQPQHF.

This clonotype was counted only a few times. The chain recombines TRBV7-9 with TRBJ2-3; 12 bases agree with TRBD2. The V and J ends lost 5 bases and 4 bases, in that order; junction bases with no gene match: 7. The CDR3 spans 16 residues. Germline assignment: CDR1 SEHNR and CDR2 FQNEAQ (reference sequence). This CDR3 is CASSPRLAGDADTQYF. The CDR3 DNA sequence: TGTGCCAGCAGCCCCCGACTAGCGGGAGATGCAGATACGCAGTATTTT.

There are a few counts of this clonotype. The chain joins TRBV27 to TRBJ1-1; 9 nucleotides agree with TRBD1. The CDR3 runs to 16 residues. J lost 2 bases, V lost 4 bases, and 8 bases had no gene match. Germline V lookup: CDR1 MNHEY, CDR2 SMNVEV (reference sequence). CDR3 coding DNA: TGTGCCAGCAGTTCAAAACAGGGGGCGGGTAACACTGAAGCTTTCTTT. Encoded protein: CASSSKQGAGNTEAFF.

This clonotype was observed a few times. The DNA for the CDR3 is TGCAGTGCCACAGGGGCTAGCGGTACGAGCTCTGGGGCCAACGTCCTGACTTTC. Residues: CSATGASGTSSGANVLTF. This chain links TRBV20-1 with TRBJ2-6, with D perhaps assigned TRBD1 or TRBD2 (7 bases each). This CDR3 is 18 amino acids long. Trimming shortened V by 6 bases and J by 0 bases, and 21 bases separated the two germline ends. Germline lookup yields CDR1 DFQATT and CDR2 SNEGSKA (reference sequence).

The chain recombines TRBV7-9 with TRBJ1-6, with no clear D. The CDR3 spans 12 residues. CDR1 and CDR2 from the germline V gene are SEHNR and FQNEAQ (reference sequence). Trimming shortened V by 5 bases and J by 9 bases, and 8 bases separated the two germline ends. The CDR3 region is CASSPDGSPLHF. In DNA, the CDR3 is TGTGCCAGCAGCCCCGACGGTTCACCCCTCCACTTT.

In this sample, this clonotype turned up many times. The genes are TRBV15 and TRBJ2-1; a possible D gene is TRBD2 (6 bases). Trimming removed 0 bases at V and 7 bases at J, with 16 bases between. Per the germline V gene, CDR1 is LNHNV and CDR2 is YYDKDF (reference sequence). The CDR3 has 16 residues. DNA for the CDR3: TGTGCCACCAGCAGAGATATCGGCGGGGCGGAAAATGAGCAGTTCTTC. It encodes CATSRDIGGAENEQFF.

The V gene is TRBV13, the J gene TRBJ2-7; 7 nucleotides line up with TRBD2. Germline V gene data show CDR1 as PRHDT and CDR2 as FYEKMQ (reference sequence). The CDR3 sequence is 15 residues long. Trimming at V came to 1 base and at J to 5 bases, leaving 8 bases not matched to a gene. The CDR3 sequence: CASSLAGGRVHEQYF. The CDR3 DNA reads TGTGCCAGCAGCTTAGCCGGCGGGAGAGTTCACGAGCAGTACTTC.

J is TRBJ2-1 and V is TRBV7-9; 9 nucleotides agree with TRBD2. CDR1 is SEHNR, CDR2 FQNEAQ, per germline (reference sequence). V dropped 6 bases and J dropped 8; count of bases not matched to a gene: 8. There are 14 residues in the CDR3. CDR3 DNA: TGTGCCAGCAGAGCGGGAGGTAGTTTGGATGAGCAGTTCTTC. It codes for CASRAGGSLDEQFF.

This clonotype has only a few counts. The chain couples TRBV12-3 or TRBV12-4 to TRBJ2-5; possible D gene TRBD1, 5 bases. V lost 3 bases and J 4 bases, leaving 12 bases between the germline ends. The CDR3 runs to 14 residues. DNA for the CDR3: TGTGCCAGCAGTTTTCTTCTGGGGCGAGAGACCCAGTACTTC. Translation: CASSFLLGRETQYF.

This clonotype was observed a few times. The chain recombines TRBV7-6 with TRBJ2-1; D gene uncertain. V was trimmed by 5 bases and J by 5 bases, leaving 10 bases between them. Germline V gives CDR1 SGHVS, CDR2 FNYEAQ. There are 13 residues in the CDR3. Here the CDR3 reads CASSQDFNNEQFF. CDR3 DNA sequence: TGTGCCAGCAGCCAAGACTTCAACAATGAGCAGTTCTTC.

This chain connects TRBV14 to TRBJ2-1; D remains ambiguous. The V end was cut by 2 bases, the J end by 0 bases, with 11 bases between. The CDR3 length is 16 residues. Germline V CDR1 and CDR2: SGHDN, FVKESK. The DNA of the CDR3 is TGTGCCAGCAGCCAATATCGAGCTATCTCCTACAATGAGCAGTTCTTC. Its protein product is CASSQYRAISYNEQFF. The whole variable domain, filled in from reference TRBV14 and TRBJ2-1, reads EAGVTQFPSHSVIEKGQTVTLRCDPISGHDNLYWYRRVMGKEIKFLLHFVKESKQDESGMPNNRFLAERTGGTYSTLKVQPAELEDSGVYFCASSQYRAISYNEQFFGPGTRLTVL.

A few counts support this clonotype. This chain uses TRBV18 with TRBJ1-1; 8 nucleotides line up with TRBD1. Germline CDR1 reads KGHSH; CDR2 reads LQKENI. The CDR3 runs to 17 residues. Germline trimming cut 2 bases from V and 1 base from J; bases unmatched to any gene: 9. The CDR3 region is CASSPGTGYLSNTEAFF. In nucleotides, the CDR3 is TGTGCCAGCTCACCAGGGACAGGATACCTTTCGAACACTGAAGCTTTCTTT.

This clonotype appeared once. The rearrangement links TRBV6-1 to TRBJ2-7; 8 bases are shared with TRBD1. The CDR3 loop spans 14 amino acids. Trimming at V came to 7 bases and at J to 3 bases, leaving 8 bases not matched to a gene. Looked up from germline, CDR1 is MNHNS and CDR2 is SASEGT. In DNA, the CDR3 is TGTGCCAGCATCTTCGGGACAGGTCACTACGAGCAGTACTTC. Protein product: CASIFGTGHYEQYF.

V is TRBV29-1 and J is TRBJ1-1; D gene uncertain. There are 12 residues in the CDR3. CDR1 is SQVTM, CDR2 ANQGSEA, per germline. The germline V and J ends were trimmed by 4 bases and 6 bases, with 12 bases remaining between them. CDR3 in amino acids: CSVVADAAEAFF. In nucleotides, the CDR3 is TGCAGCGTTGTTGCCGACGCCGCTGAAGCTTTCTTT.